This T cell receptor (beta chain) was recorded in a study of T cells after yellow fever vaccination. Universal primer sites and UMIs were introduced during 5'RACE template-switching synthesis of TCR cDNA. TCRdb independently ran MiXCR on the 5' RACE reads; one entry per CDR3 protein. Of hundreds of thousands of distinct CDR3 sequences listed, roughly 8.7% are singletons. This clonotype was found a few times. The CDR3 is 12 amino acids. Trimming removed 7 bases at V and 4 bases at J, with 7 bases between. The sequence came from a man aged 18 to 35 who received the YFV17D yellow fever vaccine. V is TRBV12-3 or TRBV12-4 and J is TRBJ2-2; no clear D. The sample consisted of PBMCs, taken on the day of the first yellow fever vaccination. The CDR3 DNA reads as TGTGCCAGCATTCGGGCCACCGGGGAGCTGTTTTTT. It is translated as CASIRATGELFF.